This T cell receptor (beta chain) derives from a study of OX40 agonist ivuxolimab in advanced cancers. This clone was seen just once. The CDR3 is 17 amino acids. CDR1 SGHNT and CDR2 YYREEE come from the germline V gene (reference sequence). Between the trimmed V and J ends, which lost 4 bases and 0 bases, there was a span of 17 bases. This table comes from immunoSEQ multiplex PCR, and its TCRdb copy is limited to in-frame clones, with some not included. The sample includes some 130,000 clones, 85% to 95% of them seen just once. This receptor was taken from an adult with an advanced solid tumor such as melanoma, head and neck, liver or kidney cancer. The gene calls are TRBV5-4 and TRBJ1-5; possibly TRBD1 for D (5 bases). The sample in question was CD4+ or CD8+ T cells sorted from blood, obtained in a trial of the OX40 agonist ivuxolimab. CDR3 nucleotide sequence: TGTGCCAGCAGCCCAGGACCGGGACTTTATAGCAATCAGCCCCAGCATTTT. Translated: CASSPGPGLYSNQPQHF.